These 8 T cell receptor beta chains originate from one sample sequenced in a study of T cell responses to AZD1222 COVID-19 vaccine. Generated by immunoSEQ multiplex PCR, the TCRdb table keeps only in-frame clones and is missing some. In the table there are roughly 120,000 clones, more than 75% of which are singletons. Sequencing used peripheral blood, obtained 28 days after the second AZD1222 dose. Receptors originate from an adult who received the AZD1222 COVID-19 vaccine.

The chain couples TRBV18 to TRBJ2-5; 10 bases are a match to TRBD2. The V and J ends lost 1 base and 5 bases, in that order; junction bases with no gene match: 7. The CDR3 is 16 residues long. Germline loops: CDR1 KGHSH, CDR2 LQKENI. The CDR3 DNA follows: TGTGCCAGCTCACCACTAGCTAGCGGGAGTCGGGAGACCCAGTACTTC. This gives the protein CASSPLASGSRETQYF.

The chain has TRBV19 and TRBJ2-4; D is unclear. The CDR3 has 16 amino acids. With 4 bases removed from V and 0 bases from J, the gap between germline ends came to 13 bases. Germline V gives CDR1 LNHDA, CDR2 SQIVND (reference sequence). The CDR3 DNA reads TGTGCCAGTAGTACTCCGGATAAACTAGCCAAAAACATTCAGTACTTC. Its protein is CASSTPDKLAKNIQYF.

In DNA, the CDR3 is TGCAGTGCTAGTCTGGGACCAGATACGCAGTATTTT. This encodes CSASLGPDTQYF. This rearrangement joins TRBV20-1 to TRBJ2-3; D might be TRBD1 or TRBD2, each matching 5 bases. Germline CDR1 reads DFQATT; CDR2 reads SNEGSKA (reference sequence). The CDR3 has 12 amino acids. With 3 bases removed from V and 4 bases from J, the gap between germline ends came to 8 bases.

Ten or more counts support this clone. The chain is built from TRBV4-2 and TRBJ1-4; 9 bases fit TRBD1. Unmatched junction bases numbered 6, after V lost 0 bases and J lost 7 bases. This CDR3 spans 16 amino acids. CDR1 and CDR2 (germline): LGHNA, YNFKEQ. For the CDR3, the DNA is TGTGCCAGCAGCCAAGATAAAGGACAGGGGTTTGAAAAACTGTTTTTT. Protein product: CASSQDKGQGFEKLFF.

This sequence joins TRBV3-1 (or the pseudogene TRBV3-2) and TRBJ2-5; 7 nucleotides match TRBD2. Germline loops: CDR1 LGHDT, CDR2 YNNKEL (reference sequence). Trimming removed 5 bases from V and 4 bases from J; junction bases left unmatched: 22. The CDR3 has 19 amino acids. The CDR3 sequence is CASSSGVRASAGGIETQYF. The DNA of the CDR3 is TGTGCCAGCAGCTCTGGTGTTCGGGCTAGCGCCGGGGGGATAGAGACCCAGTACTTC.

The count of this clone is one. This rearrangement joins TRBV21-1 to TRBJ1-4. TRBV21-1 is described as a pseudogene. This CDR3 contains 16 residues. The CDR3 DNA follows: TGTGCCAGCATCATGGGGGTTGTCCCAACTAATGAAAAACTGTTTTTT. Translated: CASIMGVVPTNEKLFF.

The J gene is TRBJ2-1, the V gene TRBV4-3; D call uncertain. There are 15 residues in the CDR3. Germline-derived CDR1 and CDR2 are LGHNA and YSLEER. Trimming pared 0 bases from V and 8 bases from J, leaving 14 bases between. CDR3 sequence (DNA): TGCGCCAGCAGCCAAGATCGGAAGGGTAAGGATGAGCAGTTCTTC. Translation: CASSQDRKGKDEQFF.

The chain uses TRBV18 and TRBJ1-1, with D maybe TRBD1 (5 bases). Trimming took 4 bases from V and 4 from J, leaving 13 bases between them. The CDR3 has 14 residues. The germline V gene has CDR1 KGHSH and CDR2 LQKENI. The CDR3 DNA reads as TGTGCCAGCTCACAATCGACAGTTATCACTGAAGCTTTCTTT. It yields the protein CASSQSTVITEAFF.